This TCR beta chain emerged from a study of T cell responses to AZD1222 COVID-19 vaccine. Study-wide results and limits: Unmutated variant regions reportedly attract nearly half of all spike-specific TCRs. Donors were largely white British and mainly female; clonal diversity was possibly underestimated.

In its sample, this clone was seen once. The target antigen is unknown. Only in-frame clones appear in the TCRdb table, and some are missing; sequencing was by immunoSEQ multiplex PCR. The table includes 140,000 to 150,000 clones, under 95% detected once. CDR1 is SGHKS and CDR2 is YYEKEE in the germline V gene (reference sequence). The ends were cut back, 6 bases at V and 3 bases at J, with 15 bases in the middle. This CDR3 comprises 14 residues. This TCR derives from an adult who received the AZD1222 COVID-19 vaccine. Material: peripheral blood, obtained 28 days after the second AZD1222 dose. The chain uses TRBV5-5 and TRBJ1-1; D is uncertain. The CDR3 DNA reads TGTGCCAGCACCCCTCCACGCCGGGACACTGAAGCTTTCTTT. This encodes CASTPPRRDTEAFF. The full variable domain, its missing parts supplied by reference TRBV5-5 and TRBJ1-1, is DAGVTQSPTHLIKTRGQQVTLRCSPISGHKSVSWYQQVLGQGPQFIFQYYEKEERGRGNFPDRFSARQFPNYSSELNVNALLLGDSALYLCASTPPRRDTEAFFGQGTRLTVV.